This T cell receptor (beta chain) was identified during a study of blood T cell repertoires in COVID-19. Overall study context: COVID-19 samples from acute and convalescent phases originated in the United States, Italy and Spain.

In germline, CDR1 is MNHEY, CDR2 SVGEGT. V was pared by 2 bases and J by 2 bases, with 10 bases of the junction left unmatched. The CDR3 has 17 residues. TCRdb keeps only in-frame clones here, not all; method: immunoSEQ multiplex PCR. The top ten clones hold 3.3% of a sample with under 300,000 clones, about 68% of them seen once. The rearrangement uses TRBV6-2 or TRBV6-3 and TRBJ2-7, with 9 bases aligning to TRBD2. The receptor was isolated from a woman aged 80 or older with acute or convalescent COVID-19. Sequencing was done on a sample of peripheral blood. The CDR3 nucleotides read TGTGCCAGCAGTTACAGACTAGCGGAGGGCCGTACCTACGAGCAGTACTTC. This sequence encodes CASSYRLAEGRTYEQYF.